This TCR beta chain emerged from a study of cytomegalovirus exposure and HLA in healthy donors. A multiplex PCR was run with 60 Vbeta primers and 13 Jbeta primers. Repertoires were generated with immunoSEQ multiplex PCR, while TCRdb's copy carries only in-frame clones and drops some. The listing records fewer than 60,000 clones. Regarding donors, all were healthy bone marrow donors. The source is a woman aged 40 to 50 in good health and CMV-seronegative. Sequenced sample: PBMCs.

The CDR3 region is CASSLGTGGGTDTQYF. The CDR3 bases are TGTGCCAGCAGCTTAGGGACAGGGGGCGGAACAGATACGCAGTATTTT. The V gene is TRBV7-9, the J gene TRBJ2-3; 11 bases line up with TRBD1. Per germline, CDR1 SEHNR and CDR2 FQNEAQ (reference sequence). This CDR3 contains 16 residues. The V gene end was trimmed by 1 base and the J gene end by 3 bases; junction bases not matched to a gene: 3.